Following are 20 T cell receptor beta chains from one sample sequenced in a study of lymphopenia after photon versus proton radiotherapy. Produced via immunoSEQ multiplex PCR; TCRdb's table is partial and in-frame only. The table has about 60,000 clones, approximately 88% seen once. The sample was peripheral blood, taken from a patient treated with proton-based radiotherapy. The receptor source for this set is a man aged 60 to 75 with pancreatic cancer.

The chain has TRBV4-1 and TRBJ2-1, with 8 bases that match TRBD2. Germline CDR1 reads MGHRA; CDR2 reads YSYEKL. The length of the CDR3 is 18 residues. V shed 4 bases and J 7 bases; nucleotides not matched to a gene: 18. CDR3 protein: CASSPKPAGVSSWNEQFF. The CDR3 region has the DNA TGCGCCAGCAGCCCAAAGCCAGCGGGAGTTTCGTCGTGGAATGAGCAGTTCTTC.

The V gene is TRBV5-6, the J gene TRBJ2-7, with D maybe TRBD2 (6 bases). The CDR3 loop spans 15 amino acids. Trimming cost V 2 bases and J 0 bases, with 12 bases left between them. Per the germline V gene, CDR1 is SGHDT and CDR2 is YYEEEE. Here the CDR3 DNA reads TGTGCCAGCAGCTTTGGGCGGGACGCCTCCTACGAGCAGTACTTC. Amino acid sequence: CASSFGRDASYEQYF. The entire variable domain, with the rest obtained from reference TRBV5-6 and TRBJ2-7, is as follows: DAGVTQSPTHLIKTRGQQVTLRCSPKSGHDTVSWYQQALGQGPQFIFQYYEEEERQRGNFPDRFSGHQFPNYSSELNVNALLLGDSALYLCASSFGRDASYEQYFGPGTRLTVT.

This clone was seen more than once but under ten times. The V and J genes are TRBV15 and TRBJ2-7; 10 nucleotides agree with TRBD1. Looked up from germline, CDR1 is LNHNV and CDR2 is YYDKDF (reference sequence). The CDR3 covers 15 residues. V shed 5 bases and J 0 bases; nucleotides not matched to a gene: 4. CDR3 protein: CATSSRDRGSYEQYF. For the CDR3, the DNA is TGTGCCACCAGCTCCCGGGACAGGGGCTCCTACGAGCAGTACTTC.

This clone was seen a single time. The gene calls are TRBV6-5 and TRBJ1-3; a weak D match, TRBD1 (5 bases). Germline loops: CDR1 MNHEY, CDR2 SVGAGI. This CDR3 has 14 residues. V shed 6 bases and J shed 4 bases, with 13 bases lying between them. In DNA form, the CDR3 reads TGTGCCAGCAGCCTAGGGGCTACCGGAAACACCATATATTTT. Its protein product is CASSLGATGNTIYF.

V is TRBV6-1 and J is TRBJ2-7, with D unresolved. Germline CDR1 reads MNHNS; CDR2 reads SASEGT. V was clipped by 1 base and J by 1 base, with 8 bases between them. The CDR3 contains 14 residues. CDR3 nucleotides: TGTGCCAGCAGTGAAGTTCCATCTTCCTACGAGCAGTACTTC. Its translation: CASSEVPSSYEQYF.

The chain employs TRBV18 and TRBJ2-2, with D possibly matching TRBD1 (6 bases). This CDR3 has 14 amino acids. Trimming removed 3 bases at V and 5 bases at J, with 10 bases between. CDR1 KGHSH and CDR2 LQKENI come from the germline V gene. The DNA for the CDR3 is TGTGCCAGCTCACCGACACAGGGAACCGGGGAGCTGTTTTTT. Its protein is CASSPTQGTGELFF.

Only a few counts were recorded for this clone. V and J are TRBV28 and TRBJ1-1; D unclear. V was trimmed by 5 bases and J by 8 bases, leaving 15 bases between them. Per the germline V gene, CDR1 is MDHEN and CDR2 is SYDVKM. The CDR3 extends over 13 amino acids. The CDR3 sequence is CASSPRADLEAFF. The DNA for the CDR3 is TGTGCCAGCAGTCCGAGAGCAGACCTAGAAGCTTTCTTT. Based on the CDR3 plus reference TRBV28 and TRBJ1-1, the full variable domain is DVKVTQSSRYLVKRTGEKVFLECVQDMDHENMFWYRQDPGLGLRLIYFSYDVKMKEKGDIPEGYSVSREKKERFSLILESASTNQTSMYLCASSPRADLEAFFGQGTRLTVV.

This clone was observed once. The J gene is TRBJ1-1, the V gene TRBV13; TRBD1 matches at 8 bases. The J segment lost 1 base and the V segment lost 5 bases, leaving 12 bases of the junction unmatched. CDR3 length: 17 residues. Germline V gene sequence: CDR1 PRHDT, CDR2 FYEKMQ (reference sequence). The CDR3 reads CASSQITETGANTEAFF. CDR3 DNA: TGTGCCAGCAGCCAAATAACCGAGACAGGGGCGAACACTGAAGCTTTCTTT.

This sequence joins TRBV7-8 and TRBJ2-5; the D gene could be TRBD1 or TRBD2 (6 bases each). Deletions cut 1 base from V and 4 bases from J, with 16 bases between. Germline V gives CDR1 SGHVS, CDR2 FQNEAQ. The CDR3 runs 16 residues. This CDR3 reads CASSLGRGGAGETQYF. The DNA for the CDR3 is TGTGCCAGCAGCTTAGGGAGAGGGGGAGCGGGAGAGACCCAGTACTTC.

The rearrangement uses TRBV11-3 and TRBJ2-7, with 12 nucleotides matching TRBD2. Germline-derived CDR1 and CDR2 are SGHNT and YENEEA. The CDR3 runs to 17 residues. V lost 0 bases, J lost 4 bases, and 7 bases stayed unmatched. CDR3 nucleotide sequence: TGTGCCAGCAGCTTAGATCTGGGGACTAGCGGGCAGTACGAGCAGTACTTC. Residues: CASSLDLGTSGQYEQYF.

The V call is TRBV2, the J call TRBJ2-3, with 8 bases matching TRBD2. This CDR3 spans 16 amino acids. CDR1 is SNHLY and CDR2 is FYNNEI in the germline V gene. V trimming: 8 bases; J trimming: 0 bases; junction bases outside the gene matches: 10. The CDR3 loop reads CASRRTPSGSTDTQYF. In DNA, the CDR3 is TGTGCCAGCCGACGGACCCCTAGCGGGAGCACAGATACGCAGTATTTT.

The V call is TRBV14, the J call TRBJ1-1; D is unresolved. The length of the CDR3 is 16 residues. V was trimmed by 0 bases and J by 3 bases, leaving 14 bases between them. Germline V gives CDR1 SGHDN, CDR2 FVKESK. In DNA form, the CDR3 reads TGTGCCAGCAGCCAAGATCACGGGGAGGTTTACACTGAAGCTTTCTTT. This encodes CASSQDHGEVYTEAFF.

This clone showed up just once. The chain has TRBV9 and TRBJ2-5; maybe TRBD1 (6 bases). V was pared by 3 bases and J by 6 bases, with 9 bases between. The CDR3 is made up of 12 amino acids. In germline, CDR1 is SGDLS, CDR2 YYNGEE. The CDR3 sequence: CASSAQGKTQYF. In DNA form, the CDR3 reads TGTGCCAGCAGCGCACAGGGTAAGACCCAGTACTTC.

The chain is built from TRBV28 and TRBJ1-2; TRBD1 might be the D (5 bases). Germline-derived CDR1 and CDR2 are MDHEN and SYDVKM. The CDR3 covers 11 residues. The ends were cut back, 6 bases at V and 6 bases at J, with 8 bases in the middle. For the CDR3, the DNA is TGTGCCAGCAGACAGGTTCATGGCTACACCTTC. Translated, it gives CASRQVHGYTF.

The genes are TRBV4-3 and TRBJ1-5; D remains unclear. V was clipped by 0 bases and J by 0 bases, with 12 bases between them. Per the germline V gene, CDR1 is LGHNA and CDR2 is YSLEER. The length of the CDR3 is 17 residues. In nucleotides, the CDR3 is TGCGCCAGCAGCCAAGAGACCGGGGATTATAGCAATCAGCCCCAGCATTTT. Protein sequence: CASSQETGDYSNQPQHF.

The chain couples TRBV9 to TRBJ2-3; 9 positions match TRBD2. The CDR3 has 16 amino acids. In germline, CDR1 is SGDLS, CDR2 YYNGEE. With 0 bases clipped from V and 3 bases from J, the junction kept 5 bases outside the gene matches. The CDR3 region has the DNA TGTGCCAGCAGCGTAGCAGCGGGAGGATTTACAGATACGCAGTATTTT. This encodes CASSVAAGGFTDTQYF.

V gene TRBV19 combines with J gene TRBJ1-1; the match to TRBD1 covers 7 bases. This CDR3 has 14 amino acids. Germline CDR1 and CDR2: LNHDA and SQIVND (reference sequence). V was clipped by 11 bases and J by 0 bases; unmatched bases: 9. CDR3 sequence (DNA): TGTGCCGCCGGGACAGCTTTAATGAACACTGAAGCTTTCTTT. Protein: CAAGTALMNTEAFF.

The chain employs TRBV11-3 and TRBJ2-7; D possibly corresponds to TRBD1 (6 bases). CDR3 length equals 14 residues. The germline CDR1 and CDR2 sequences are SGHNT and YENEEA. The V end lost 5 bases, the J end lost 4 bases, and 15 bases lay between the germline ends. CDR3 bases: TGTGCCAGCAGCCTCCGTTCAGGGGAGTACGAGCAGTACTTC. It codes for CASSLRSGEYEQYF.

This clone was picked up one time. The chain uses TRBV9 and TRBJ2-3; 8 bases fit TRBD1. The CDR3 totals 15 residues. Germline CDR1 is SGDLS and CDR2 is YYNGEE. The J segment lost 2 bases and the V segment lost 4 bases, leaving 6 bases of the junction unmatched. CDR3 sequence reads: CASSSGQGITDTQYF. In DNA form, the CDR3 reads TGTGCCAGCAGCTCAGGACAGGGAATCACAGATACGCAGTATTTT.

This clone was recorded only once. For the CDR3, the DNA is TGTGCCAGCAGCTTAGATGGGTTTTTATTGGACCAACCCTACGAGCAGTACTTC. This gives the protein CASSLDGFLLDQPYEQYF. The chain is built from TRBV11-3 and TRBJ2-7; D gene ambiguous. The length of the CDR3 is 18 residues. Germline values: CDR1 SGHNT, CDR2 YENEEA. Trimming cost V 0 bases and J 2 bases, with 20 bases left between them. The variable domain in full, completed from reference TRBV11-3 and TRBJ2-7, reads EAGVVQSPRYKIIEKKQPVAFWCNPISGHNTLYWYLQNLGQGPELLIRYENEEAVDDSQLPKDRFSAERLKGVDSTLKIQPAELGDSAVYLCASSLDGFLLDQPYEQYFGPGTRLTVT.